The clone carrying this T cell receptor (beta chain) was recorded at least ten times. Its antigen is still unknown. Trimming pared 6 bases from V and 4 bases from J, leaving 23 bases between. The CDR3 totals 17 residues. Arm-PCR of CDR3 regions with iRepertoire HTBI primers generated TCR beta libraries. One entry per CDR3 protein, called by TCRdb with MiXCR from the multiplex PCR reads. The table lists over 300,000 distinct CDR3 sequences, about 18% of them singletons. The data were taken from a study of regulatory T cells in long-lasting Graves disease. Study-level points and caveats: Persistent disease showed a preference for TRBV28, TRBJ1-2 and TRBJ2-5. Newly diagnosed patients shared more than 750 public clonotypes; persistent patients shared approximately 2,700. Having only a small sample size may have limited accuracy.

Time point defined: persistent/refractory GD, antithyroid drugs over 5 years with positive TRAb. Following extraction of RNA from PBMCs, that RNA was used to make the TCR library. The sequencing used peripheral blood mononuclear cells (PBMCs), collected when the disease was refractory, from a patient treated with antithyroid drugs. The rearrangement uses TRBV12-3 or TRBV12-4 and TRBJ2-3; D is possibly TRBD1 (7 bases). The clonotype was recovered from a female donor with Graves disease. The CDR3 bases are TGTGCCAGCAGCCTCAGGGGGGCAGGTCAAGGTGCAGATACGCAGTATTTT. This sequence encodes CASSLRGAGQGADTQYF.